The 8 T cell receptor beta chains reported below all come from one sample, sequenced in a study of CD8 T cells in Susac syndrome. Random hexamers served to reverse transcribe roughly 0.5 to 1 ug RNA. Each CDR3 protein gets one entry after TCRdb re-called the immunoSEQ multiplex PCR reads with MiXCR. This sample has about 200,000 distinct CDR3 sequences, with just under 95% found just once. The specimen was CD4+ T cells from PBMCs. The receptors were gathered from a human donor with multiple sclerosis.

This chain connects TRBV20-1 to TRBJ1-6; a possible D gene is TRBD1 (5 bases). V was cut by 1 base and J by 0 bases, with 10 bases left in between. Per germline, CDR1 DFQATT and CDR2 SNEGSKA (reference sequence). The CDR3 contains 16 residues. The CDR3 DNA is TGCAGTGCTAGAGGTCGACAGAGCTCCTATAATTCACCCCTCCACTTT. Its translation: CSARGRQSSYNSPLHF.

Concerning this clonotype itself: Since the CDR3 does not end with the conserved phenylalanine or tryptophan, this likely comes from a read error. The chain couples TRBV20-1 to TRBJ2-1, with D possibly being TRBD2 (5 bases). The CDR3 consists of 14 residues. Germline CDR1 DFQATT, CDR2 SNEGSKA (reference sequence). The V gene lost 3 bases and the J gene lost 3 bases, with 12 bases spanning the gap. The CDR3 sequence: CSASTSSGYNEQFV. CDR3 DNA: TGCAGTGCTAGCACTAGTTCGGGCTACAATGAGCAGTTCGTC.

This clonotype was seen a single time. This sequence joins TRBV24-1 and TRBJ2-2; D not certain. Germline V gene sequence: CDR1 KGHDR, CDR2 SFDVKD. The CDR3 spans 14 residues. The V end lost 0 bases, the J end lost 5 bases, and 6 bases lay between the germline ends. This CDR3 is CATSDLRPTGELFF. The DNA for the CDR3 is TGTGCCACCAGTGATTTGAGGCCAACCGGGGAGCTGTTTTTT.

The V and J genes are TRBV29-1 and TRBJ1-4; D gene ambiguous. Trimming shortened V by 3 bases and J by 3 bases, and 11 bases separated the two germline ends. Germline V CDR1 and CDR2: SQVTM, ANQGSEA. The length of the CDR3 is 14 residues. CDR3 sequence (DNA): TGCAGCGTTGAGATTGGCGGCCCTAATGAAAAACTGTTTTTT. This sequence encodes CSVEIGGPNEKLFF. The variable domain in full, with the rest retrieved from reference TRBV29-1 and TRBJ1-4, is SAVISQKPSRDICQRGTSLTIQCQVDSQVTMMFWYRQQPGQSLTLIATANQGSEATYESGFVIDKFPISRPNLTFSTLTVSNMSPEDSSIYLCSVEIGGPNEKLFFGSGTQLSVL.

The chain uses TRBV7-2 and TRBJ2-1; TRBD2 aligns across 7 bases. The J segment lost 3 bases and the V segment lost 3 bases, leaving 8 bases of the junction unmatched. From germline, CDR1 is SGHTA and CDR2 FQGNSA. The CDR3 is 16 amino acids. The DNA for the CDR3 is TGTGCCAGCAGCTTGTTCGGAGCGGGGAACTACAATGAGCAGTTCTTC. It codes for CASSLFGAGNYNEQFF.

CDR3 nucleotide sequence: TGCAGCGAGTGGACGGAAAGAGATAATTCACCCCTCCACTTT. Encoded protein: CSEWTERDNSPLHF. The rearrangement links TRBV29-1 to TRBJ1-6; D ambiguous. Trimming cost V 7 bases and J 5 bases, with 15 bases left between them. CDR3 length: 14 residues. CDR1 is SQVTM and CDR2 is ANQGSEA in the germline V gene.

The chain links TRBV30 to TRBJ2-5; 7 nucleotides align to TRBD1. Germline V CDR1 and CDR2: GTSNPN, SVGIG (reference sequence). V lost 3 bases, J lost 5 bases, and 12 bases stayed unmatched. The CDR3 runs 15 residues. CDR3 DNA: TGTGCCTGGAGGCCGGGACAGCCAGGCGGGGAGACCCAGTACTTC. This codes for CAWRPGQPGGETQYF.

The chain couples TRBV12-3 or TRBV12-4 to TRBJ1-2; no clear D gene. The CDR3 totals 12 residues. The V gene lost 3 bases and the J gene lost 5 bases, with 7 bases spanning the gap. Here the CDR3 DNA reads TGTGCCAGCAGTTTTAGGGCTTATGGCTACACCTTC. Amino acids: CASSFRAYGYTF.